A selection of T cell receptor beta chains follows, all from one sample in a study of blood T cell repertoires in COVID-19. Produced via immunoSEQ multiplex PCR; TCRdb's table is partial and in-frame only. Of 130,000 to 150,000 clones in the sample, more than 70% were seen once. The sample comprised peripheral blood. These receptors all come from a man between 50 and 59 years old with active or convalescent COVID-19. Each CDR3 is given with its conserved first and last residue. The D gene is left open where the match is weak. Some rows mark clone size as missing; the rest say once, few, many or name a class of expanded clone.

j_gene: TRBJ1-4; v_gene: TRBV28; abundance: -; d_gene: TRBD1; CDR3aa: CASSLYRGGEKLFF; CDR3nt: TGTGCCAGCAGTTTATACAGGGGGGGTGAAAAACTGTTTTTT
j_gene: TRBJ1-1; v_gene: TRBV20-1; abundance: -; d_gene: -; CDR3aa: CSASARAGVNTEAFF; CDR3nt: TGCAGTGCTAGTGCCCGGGCAGGGGTGAACACTGAAGCTTTCTTT
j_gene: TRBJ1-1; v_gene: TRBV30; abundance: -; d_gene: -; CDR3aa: CAWSVRGVTEAFF; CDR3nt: TGTGCCTGGAGTGTACGCGGCGTCACTGAAGCTTTCTTT
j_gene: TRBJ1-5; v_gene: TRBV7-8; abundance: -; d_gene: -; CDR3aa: CASSLGGRFNQPQHF; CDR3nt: TGTGCCAGCAGCTTAGGGGGCCGGTTCAATCAGCCCCAGCATTTT
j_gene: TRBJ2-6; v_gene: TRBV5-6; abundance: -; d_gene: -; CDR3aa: CASSRRSGTGANVLTF; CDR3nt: TGTGCCAGCAGCCGGAGGTCGGGGACTGGGGCCAACGTCCTGACTTTC
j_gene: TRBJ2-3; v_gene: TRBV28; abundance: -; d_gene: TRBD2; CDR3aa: CASRPSGRGTDAQYF; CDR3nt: TGTGCCAGCAGGCCCAGCGGGAGGGGAACAGATGCGCAGTATTTT
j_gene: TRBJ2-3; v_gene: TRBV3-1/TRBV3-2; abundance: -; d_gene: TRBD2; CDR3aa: CASSQARKKTSAFTDTQYF; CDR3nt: TGTGCCAGCAGCCAAGCTCGTAAAAAGACTAGCGCCTTCACAGATACGCAGTATTTT
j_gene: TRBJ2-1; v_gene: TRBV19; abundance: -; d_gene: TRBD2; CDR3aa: CASSSKSSGSRNEQFF; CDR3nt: TGTGCCAGTAGTTCCAAGTCTAGCGGATCTAGGAATGAGCAGTTCTTC
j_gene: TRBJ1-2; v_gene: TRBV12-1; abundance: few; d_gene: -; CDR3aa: CATRGLTHGYTF; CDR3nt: TGTGCCACTAGAGGACTTACCCATGGCTACACCTTC
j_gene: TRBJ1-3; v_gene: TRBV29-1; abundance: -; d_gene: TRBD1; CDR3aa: CSVRQGDDGNTIYF; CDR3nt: TGCAGCGTCAGACAGGGGGATGATGGAAACACCATATATTTT
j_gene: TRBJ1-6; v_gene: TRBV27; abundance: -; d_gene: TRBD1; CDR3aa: CASSFKGAPGSPLHF; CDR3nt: TGTGCCAGCAGTTTCAAGGGGGCGCCCGGTTCACCCCTCCACTTT
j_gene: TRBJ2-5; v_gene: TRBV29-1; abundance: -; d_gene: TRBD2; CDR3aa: CSVGFGLAGETQYF; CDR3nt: TGCAGCGTTGGGTTCGGACTAGCGGGGGAGACCCAGTACTTC
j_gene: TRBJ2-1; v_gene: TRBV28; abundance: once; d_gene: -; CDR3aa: CASSFSAGVNEQFF; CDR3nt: TGTGCCAGCAGTTTCTCGGCGGGTGTCAATGAGCAGTTCTTC
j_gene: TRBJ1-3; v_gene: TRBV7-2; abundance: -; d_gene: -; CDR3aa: CASSLPSGANTIYF; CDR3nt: TGTGCCAGCAGCCTTCCTTCAGGTGCGAACACCATATATTTT
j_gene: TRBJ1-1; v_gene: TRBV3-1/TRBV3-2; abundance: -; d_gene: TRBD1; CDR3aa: CASSQYQRQGGRNTEAFF; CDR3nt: TGTGCCAGCAGCCAATATCAGAGACAGGGTGGGAGGAACACTGAAGCTTTCTTT
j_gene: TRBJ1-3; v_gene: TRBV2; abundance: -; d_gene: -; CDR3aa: CASRQGGSGNTIYF; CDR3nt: TGTGCCAGCAGGCAGGGTGGCTCTGGAAACACCATATATTTT
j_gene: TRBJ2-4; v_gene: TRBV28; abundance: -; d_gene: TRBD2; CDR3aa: CASRTLAGRSKWGAKNIQYF; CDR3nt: TGTGCCAGCAGAACACTAGCGGGACGATCAAAATGGGGGGCCAAAAACATTCAGTACTTC
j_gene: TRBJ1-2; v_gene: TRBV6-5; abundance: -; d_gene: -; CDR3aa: CASSYSNSGYTF; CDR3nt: TGTGCCAGCAGTTACTCGAACTCCGGCTACACCTTC
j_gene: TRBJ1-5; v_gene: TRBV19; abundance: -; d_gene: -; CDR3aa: CASRRGQGLDNQPQHF; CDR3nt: TGTGCCAGTCGCCGGGGGCAGGGACTAGACAATCAGCCCCAGCATTTT
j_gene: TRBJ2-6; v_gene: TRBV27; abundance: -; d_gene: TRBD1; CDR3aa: CASSSRTGIYSGANVLTF; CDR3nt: TGTGCCAGCAGTTCCCGGACAGGTATTTACTCTGGGGCCAACGTCCTGACTTTC
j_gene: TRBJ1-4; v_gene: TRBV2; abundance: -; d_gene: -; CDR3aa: CASRGGGVEKLFF; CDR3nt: TGTGCCAGCAGAGGCGGCGGAGTCGAAAAACTGTTTTTT
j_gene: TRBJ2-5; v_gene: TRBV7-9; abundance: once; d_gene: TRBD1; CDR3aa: CASSLLDRGETQYF; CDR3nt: TGTGCCAGCAGCTTATTGGACAGGGGCGAGACCCAGTACTTC
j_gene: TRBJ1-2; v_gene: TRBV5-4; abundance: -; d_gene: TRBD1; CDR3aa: CASSQDRGGYGYTF; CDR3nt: TGTGCCAGCAGTCAAGACAGGGGCGGCTATGGCTACACCTTC
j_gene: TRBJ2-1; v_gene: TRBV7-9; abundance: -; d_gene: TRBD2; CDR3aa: CASSPGTSGGLYNEQFF; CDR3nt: TGTGCCAGCAGCCCTGGGACTAGCGGAGGGCTATACAATGAGCAGTTCTTC
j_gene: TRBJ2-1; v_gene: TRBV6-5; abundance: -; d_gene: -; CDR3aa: CASSKQGLSYNEQFF; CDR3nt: TGTGCCAGCAGTAAACAGGGTTTATCCTACAATGAGCAGTTCTTC
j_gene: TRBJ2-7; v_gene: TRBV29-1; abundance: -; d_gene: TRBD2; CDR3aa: CSVWSRDGSSGGPYEQYF; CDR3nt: TGCAGCGTCTGGTCCCGCGACGGATCTTCGGGAGGCCCCTACGAGCAGTACTTC
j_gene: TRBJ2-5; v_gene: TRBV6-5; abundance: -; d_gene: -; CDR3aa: CASSYQGGKETQYF; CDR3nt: TGTGCCAGCAGTTACCAGGGCGGGAAGGAGACCCAGTACTTC
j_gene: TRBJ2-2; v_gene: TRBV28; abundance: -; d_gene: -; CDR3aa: CASTGLGGTGELFF; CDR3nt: TGTGCCAGCACCGGGCTGGGAGGCACCGGGGAGCTGTTTTTT
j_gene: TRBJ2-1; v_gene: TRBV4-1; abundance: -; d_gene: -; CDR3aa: CASSQDQGSYNEQFF; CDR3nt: TGCGCCAGCAGCCAAGACCAGGGTTCCTACAATGAGCAGTTCTTC
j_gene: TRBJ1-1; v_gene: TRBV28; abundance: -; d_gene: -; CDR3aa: CASSSGQPPTEAFF; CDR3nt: TGTGCCAGCAGTTCCGGACAGCCTCCCACTGAAGCTTTCTTT
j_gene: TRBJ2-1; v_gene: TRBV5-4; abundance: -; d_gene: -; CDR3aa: CASSLGQGNEQFF; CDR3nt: TGTGCCAGCAGCTTGGGGCAGGGCAATGAGCAGTTCTTC
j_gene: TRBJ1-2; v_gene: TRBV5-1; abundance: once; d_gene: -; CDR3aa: CASTIIPTGNIYGYTF; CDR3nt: TGCGCCAGCACCATTATCCCAACAGGGAATATATATGGCTACACCTTC
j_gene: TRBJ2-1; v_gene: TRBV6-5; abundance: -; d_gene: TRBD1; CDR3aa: CASRRTGGSGEQFF; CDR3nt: TGTGCCAGCAGGAGGACAGGGGGTTCCGGTGAGCAGTTCTTC
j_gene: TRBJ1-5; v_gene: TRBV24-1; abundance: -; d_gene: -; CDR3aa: CATAENNQPQHF; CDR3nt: TGTGCCACCGCGGAGAATAATCAGCCCCAGCATTTT